These 5 T cell receptor beta chains were sequenced from one sample in a study of STAT5B mutations in CD4+ large granular lymphocyte leukemia. Sequenced by immunoSEQ multiplex PCR; TCRdb stores in-frame clones only, minus some. The profile shows tens of thousands of clones, roughly 80% of them singletons. Input material: CD4+ T cells from blood buffy coats. The receptors here all came from a human donor in good health.

The J gene is TRBJ2-3, the V gene TRBV19, with TRBD2 matching 8 bases. Germline CDR1 LNHDA, CDR2 SQIVND (reference sequence). CDR3 length equals 17 residues. Losses at the gene ends were 7 bases for V and 0 bases for J; bases not matched to a gene: 12. Here the CDR3 reads CASKERETGGSTDTQYF. The CDR3 bases are TGTGCCAGTAAGGAGCGGGAGACGGGGGGAAGCACAGATACGCAGTATTTT. Looking up the rest from reference TRBV19 and TRBJ2-3 gives the full variable domain: DGGITQSPKYLFRKEGQNVTLSCEQNLNHDAMYWYRQDPGQGLRLIYYSQIVNDFQKGDIAEGYSVSREKKESFPLTVTSAQKNPTAFYLCASKERETGGSTDTQYFGPGTRLTVL.

The chain joins TRBV11-2 to TRBJ1-2; D gene uncertain. This CDR3 is built from 14 residues. V gave up 5 bases and J gave up 0 bases, with 10 bases separating them. CDR1 and CDR2 from the germline V gene are SGHAT and FQNNGV. In DNA form, the CDR3 reads TGTGCCAGCAGCCTCTGGACGGCTAACTATGGCTACACCTTC. It translates to CASSLWTANYGYTF. The full variable domain, rest sourced from reference TRBV11-2 and TRBJ1-2, is EAGVAQSPRYKIIEKRQSVAFWCNPISGHATLYWYQQILGQGPKLLIQFQNNGVVDDSQLPKDRFSAERLKGVDSTLKIQPAKLEDSAVYLCASSLWTANYGYTFGSGTRLTVV.

The chain carries TRBV5-4 and TRBJ2-1; TRBD2 agrees at 10 bases. Germline values: CDR1 SGHNT, CDR2 YYREEE (reference sequence). This CDR3 is 15 amino acids long. V lost 3 bases to trimming and J lost 5 bases; unmatched junction nucleotides: 5. The CDR3 spells CASSSGTSANNEQFF. The CDR3 coding sequence is TGTGCCAGCAGCTCGGGGACTAGCGCAAACAATGAGCAGTTCTTC. The variable domain in full, completed from reference TRBV5-4 and TRBJ2-1, reads ETGVTQSPTHLIKTRGQQVTLRCSSQSGHNTVSWYQQALGQGPQFIFQYYREEENGRGNFPPRFSGLQFPNYSSELNVNALELDDSALYLCASSSGTSANNEQFFGPGTRLTVL.

The genes are TRBV5-1 and TRBJ2-5; TRBD2 might be the D (5 bases). Germline V gene data show CDR1 as SGHRS and CDR2 as YFSETQ. Between the trimmed V and J ends, which lost 0 bases and 5 bases, there was a span of 8 bases. This CDR3 has 13 residues. DNA of the CDR3: TGCGCCAGCAGCTTGGCGTCGGGGGAGACCCAGTACTTC. Amino acid sequence: CASSLASGETQYF.

This clone has just one count. The CDR3 nucleotides are TGTGCCAGCAGCTTAGGCCTAACCCCTCACGAGCAGTACTTC. Translated, it gives CASSLGLTPHEQYF. The chain combines TRBV7-2 with TRBJ2-7; D call uncertain. CDR1 and CDR2 (germline): SGHTA, FQGNSA. This CDR3 contains 14 residues. Trimming cost V 1 base and J 5 bases, with 12 bases left between them.